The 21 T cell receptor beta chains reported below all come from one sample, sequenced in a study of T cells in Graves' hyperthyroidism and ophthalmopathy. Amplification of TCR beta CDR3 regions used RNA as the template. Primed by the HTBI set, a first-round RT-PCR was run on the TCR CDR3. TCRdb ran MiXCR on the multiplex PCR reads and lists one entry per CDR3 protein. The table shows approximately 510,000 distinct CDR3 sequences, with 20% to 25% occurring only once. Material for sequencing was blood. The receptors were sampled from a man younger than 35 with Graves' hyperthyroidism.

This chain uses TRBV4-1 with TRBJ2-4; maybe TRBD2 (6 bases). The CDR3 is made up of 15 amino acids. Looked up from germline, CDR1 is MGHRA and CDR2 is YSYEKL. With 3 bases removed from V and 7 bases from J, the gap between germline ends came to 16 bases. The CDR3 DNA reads TGCGCCAGCAGCCATGACCGGGCAGGAGGGAACATTCAGTACTTC. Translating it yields CASSHDRAGGNIQYF.

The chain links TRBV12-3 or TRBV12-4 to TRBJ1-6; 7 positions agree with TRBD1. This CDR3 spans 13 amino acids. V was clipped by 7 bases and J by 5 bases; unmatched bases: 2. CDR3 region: CASNRGDNSPLHF. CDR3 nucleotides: TGTGCCAGCAACAGGGGCGATAATTCACCCCTCCACTTT.

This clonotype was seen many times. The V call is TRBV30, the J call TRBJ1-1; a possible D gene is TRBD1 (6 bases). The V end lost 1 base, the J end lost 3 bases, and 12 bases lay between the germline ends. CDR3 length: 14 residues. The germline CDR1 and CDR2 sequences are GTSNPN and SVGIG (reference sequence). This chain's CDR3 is CAWSDKGGDTEAFF. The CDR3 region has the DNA TGTGCCTGGAGTGATAAGGGGGGGGACACTGAAGCTTTCTTT.

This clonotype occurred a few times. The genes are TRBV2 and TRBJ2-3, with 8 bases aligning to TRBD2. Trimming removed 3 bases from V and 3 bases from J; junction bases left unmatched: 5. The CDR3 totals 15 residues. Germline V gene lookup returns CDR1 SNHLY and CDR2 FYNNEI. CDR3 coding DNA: TGTGCCAGCAGTGATCCCGCGGGGGGAACAGATACGCAGTATTTT. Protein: CASSDPAGGTDTQYF.

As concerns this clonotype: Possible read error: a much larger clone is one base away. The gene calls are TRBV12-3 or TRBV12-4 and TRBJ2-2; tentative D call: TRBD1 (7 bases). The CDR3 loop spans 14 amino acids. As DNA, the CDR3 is TGTGCCAGCATCCTAGGGGGCGCAACGGGGGAGCTGTTGTTT. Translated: CASILGGATGELLF.

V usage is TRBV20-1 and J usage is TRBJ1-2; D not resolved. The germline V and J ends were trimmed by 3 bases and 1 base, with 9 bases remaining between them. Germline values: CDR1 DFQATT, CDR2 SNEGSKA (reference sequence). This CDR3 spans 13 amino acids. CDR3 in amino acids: CSARRELNYGYTF. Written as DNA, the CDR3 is TGCAGTGCTAGGAGGGAACTTAACTATGGCTACACCTTC.

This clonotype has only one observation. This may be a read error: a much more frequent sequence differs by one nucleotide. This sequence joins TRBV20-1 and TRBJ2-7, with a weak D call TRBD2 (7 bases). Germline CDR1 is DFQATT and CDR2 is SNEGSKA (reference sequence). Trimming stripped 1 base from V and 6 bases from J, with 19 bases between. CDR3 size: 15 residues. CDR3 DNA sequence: TGCAGTGCTAGAGGGGCGGGGGCGAATCCCTGCGAGCAGTACTTC. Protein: CSARGAGANPCEQYF.

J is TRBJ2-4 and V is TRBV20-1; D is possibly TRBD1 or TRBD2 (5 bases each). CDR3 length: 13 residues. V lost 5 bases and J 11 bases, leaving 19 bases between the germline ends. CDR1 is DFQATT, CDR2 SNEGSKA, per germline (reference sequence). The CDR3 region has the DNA TGCAGTGCTGCACTCGGGACGGAGAACGTTCAGTACTTC. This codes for CSAALGTENVQYF.

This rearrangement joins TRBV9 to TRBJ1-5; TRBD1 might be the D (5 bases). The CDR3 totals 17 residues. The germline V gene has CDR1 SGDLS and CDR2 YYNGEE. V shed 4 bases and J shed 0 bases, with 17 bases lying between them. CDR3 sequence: CASSLIRWGFSNQPQHF. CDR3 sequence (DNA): TGTGCCAGCAGCTTAATCAGGTGGGGGTTTAGCAATCAGCCCCAGCATTTT.

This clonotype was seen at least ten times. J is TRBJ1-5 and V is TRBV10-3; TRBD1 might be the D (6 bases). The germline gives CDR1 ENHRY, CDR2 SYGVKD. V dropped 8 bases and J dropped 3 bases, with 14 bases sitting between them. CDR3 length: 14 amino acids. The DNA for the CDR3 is TGTGCCATCGGCGGCACAGGGATCAATCAGCCCCAGCATTTT. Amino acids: CAIGGTGINQPQHF.

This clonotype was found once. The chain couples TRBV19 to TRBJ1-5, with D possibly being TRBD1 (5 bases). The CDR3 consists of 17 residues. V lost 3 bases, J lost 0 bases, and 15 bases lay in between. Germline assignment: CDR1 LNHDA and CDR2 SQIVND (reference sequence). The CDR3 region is CASSIGPGGSSNQPQHF. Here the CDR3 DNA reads TGTGCCAGTAGTATCGGTCCGGGGGGAAGTAGCAATCAGCCCCAGCATTTT.

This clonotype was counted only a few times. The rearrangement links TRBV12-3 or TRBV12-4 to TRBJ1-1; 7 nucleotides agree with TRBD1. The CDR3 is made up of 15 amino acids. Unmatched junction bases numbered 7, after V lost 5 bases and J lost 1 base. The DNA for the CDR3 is TGTGCCAGCAGTCCGGGTGGGACAGCGAACACTGAAGCTTTCTTT. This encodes CASSPGGTANTEAFF.

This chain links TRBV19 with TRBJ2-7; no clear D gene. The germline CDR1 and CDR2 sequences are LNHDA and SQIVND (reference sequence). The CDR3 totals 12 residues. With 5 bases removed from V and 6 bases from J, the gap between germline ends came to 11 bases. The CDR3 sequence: CASSGSGGEQYF. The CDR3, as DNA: TGTGCCAGTAGTGGCTCTGGCGGCGAGCAGTACTTC.

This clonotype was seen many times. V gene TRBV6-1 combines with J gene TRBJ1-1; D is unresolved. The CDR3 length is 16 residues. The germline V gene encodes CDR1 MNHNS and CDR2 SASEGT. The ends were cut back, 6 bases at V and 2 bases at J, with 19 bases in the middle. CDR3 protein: CASRHVALSSNTEAFF. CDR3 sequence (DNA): TGTGCCAGCAGGCACGTCGCCCTCTCTTCCAACACTGAAGCTTTCTTT.

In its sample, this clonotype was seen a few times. The CDR3 loop reads CAWTMKGTGTYGYTF. The CDR3 nucleotides read TGTGCCTGGACAATGAAAGGGACAGGGACTTATGGCTACACCTTC. This chain uses TRBV30 with TRBJ1-2; TRBD1 matches at 9 bases. Germline loops: CDR1 GTSNPN, CDR2 SVGIG (reference sequence). CDR3 length equals 15 residues. V was pared by 4 bases and J by 5 bases, with 11 bases of the junction left unmatched. The full variable domain, with the rest looked up from reference TRBV30 and TRBJ1-2, is SQTIHQWPATLVQPVGSPLSLECTVEGTSNPNLYWYRQAAGRGLQLLFYSVGIGQISSEVPQNLSASRPQDRQFILSSKKLLLSDSGFYLCAWTMKGTGTYGYTFGSGTRLTVV.

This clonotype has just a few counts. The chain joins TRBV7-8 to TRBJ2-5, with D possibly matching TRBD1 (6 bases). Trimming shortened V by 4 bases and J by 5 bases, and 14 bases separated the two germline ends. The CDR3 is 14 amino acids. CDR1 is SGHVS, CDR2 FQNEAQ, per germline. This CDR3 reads CASSSDSREETQYF. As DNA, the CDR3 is TGTGCCAGCAGCTCGGACAGCCGTGAGGAGACCCAGTACTTC.

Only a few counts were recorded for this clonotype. CDR3 region: CASSQDLWGQETQYF. The DNA of the CDR3 is TGTGCCAGCAGCCAAGACTTGTGGGGGCAAGAGACCCAGTACTTC. V and J are TRBV4-2 and TRBJ2-5; D assignment may be TRBD1 or TRBD2 (5 bases each). There are 15 residues in the CDR3. V dropped 0 bases and J dropped 2 bases, with 10 bases sitting between them. Germline lookup yields CDR1 LGHNA and CDR2 YNFKEQ.

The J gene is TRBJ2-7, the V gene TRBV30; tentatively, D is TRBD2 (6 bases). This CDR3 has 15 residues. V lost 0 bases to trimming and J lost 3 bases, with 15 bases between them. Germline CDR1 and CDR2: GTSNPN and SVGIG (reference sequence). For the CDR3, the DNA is TGTGCCTGGAGTGTATTAGGTGGGGGGAGCTACGAGCAGTACTTC. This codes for CAWSVLGGGSYEQYF.

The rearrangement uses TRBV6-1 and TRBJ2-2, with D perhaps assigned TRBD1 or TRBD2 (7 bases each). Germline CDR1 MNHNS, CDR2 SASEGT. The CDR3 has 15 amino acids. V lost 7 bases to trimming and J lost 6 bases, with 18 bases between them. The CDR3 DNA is TGTGCCAGCACCTGGGGAGGGGGCGCCCCCGGGGAGCTGTTTTTT. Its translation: CASTWGGGAPGELFF.

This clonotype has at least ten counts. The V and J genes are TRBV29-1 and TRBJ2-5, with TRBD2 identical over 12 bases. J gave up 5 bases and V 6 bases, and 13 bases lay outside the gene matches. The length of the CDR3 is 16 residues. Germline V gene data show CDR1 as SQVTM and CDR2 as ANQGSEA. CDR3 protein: CSVDETSGGLVETQYF. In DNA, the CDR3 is TGCAGCGTCGACGAGACTAGCGGGGGATTGGTGGAGACCCAGTACTTC.

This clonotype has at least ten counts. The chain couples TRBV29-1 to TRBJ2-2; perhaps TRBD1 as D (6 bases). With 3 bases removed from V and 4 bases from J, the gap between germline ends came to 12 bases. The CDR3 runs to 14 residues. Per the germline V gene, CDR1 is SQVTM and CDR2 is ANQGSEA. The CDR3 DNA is TGCAGCGTTGACGACGGACAGATCACCGGGGAGCTGTTTTTT. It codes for CSVDDGQITGELFF.